One and the same sample provided the 24 T cell receptor beta chains below, sequenced in a study of blood T cell repertoires in COVID-19. Libraries were prepared by immunoSEQ multiplex PCR; TCRdb keeps only in-frame clonotypes and omits some of them. This sample yields roughly 250,000 clones, of which 75% to 95% are seen a single time; approximately 2% belongs to the top ten. The sequenced sample was PBMCs or T cells enriched from blood (not recorded which). These receptors all stem from a woman aged 18-29 years who had recovered from COVID-19.

The chain recombines TRBV19 with TRBJ2-7, with 15 bases fitting TRBD2. There are 15 residues in the CDR3. Trimming removed 6 bases from V and 5 bases from J; junction bases left unmatched: 5. Germline V lookup: CDR1 LNHDA, CDR2 SQIVND (reference sequence). Here the CDR3 DNA reads TGTGCCAGTAGCCCCGGACTAGCGGGAGGGGACGAGCAGTACTTC. Protein: CASSPGLAGGDEQYF. The whole variable domain, filled in from reference TRBV19 and TRBJ2-7, reads DGGITQSPKYLFRKEGQNVTLSCEQNLNHDAMYWYRQDPGQGLRLIYYSQIVNDFQKGDIAEGYSVSREKKESFPLTVTSAQKNPTAFYLCASSPGLAGGDEQYFGPGTRLTVT.

V usage is TRBV5-1 and J usage is TRBJ1-1, with TRBD1 matching over 9 bases. Per the germline V gene, CDR1 is SGHRS and CDR2 is YFSETQ. The CDR3 totals 13 residues. Trimming cost V 7 bases and J 0 bases; bases outside gene matches: 1. Here the CDR3 DNA reads TGCGCCAGCGGACAGGGGATGAACACTGAAGCTTTCTTT. Translated: CASGQGMNTEAFF. The whole variable domain, filled in from reference TRBV5-1 and TRBJ1-1, reads KAGVTQTPRYLIKTRGQQVTLSCSPISGHRSVSWYQQTPGQGLQFLFEYFSETQRNKGNFPGRFSGRQFSNSRSEMNVSTLELGDSALYLCASGQGMNTEAFFGQGTRLTVV.

The J gene is TRBJ1-2, the V gene TRBV6-2 or TRBV6-3, with 7 bases fitting TRBD1. The CDR3 has 14 amino acids. Per germline, CDR1 MNHEY and CDR2 SVGEGT. Trimming cost V 5 bases and J 2 bases; bases outside gene matches: 5. Written as DNA, the CDR3 is TGTGCCAGCAGTCCCCGGGACAGCAACTATGGCTACACCTTC. Translated: CASSPRDSNYGYTF.

This clone was detected a few times. The chain recombines TRBV4-1 with TRBJ2-7, with 11 bases aligning to TRBD2. The CDR3 consists of 16 residues. V shed 0 bases, J shed 6 bases, and the junction held 7 bases outside the gene matches. CDR1 and CDR2 (germline): MGHRA, YSYEKL. As DNA, the CDR3 is TGCGCCAGCAGCCAAGAGTTAGCGGGGGGGCCAGGCGAGCAGTACTTC. Its protein product is CASSQELAGGPGEQYF.

V gene TRBV11-3 combines with J gene TRBJ1-1; D perhaps matches TRBD1 (6 bases). The germline V and J ends were trimmed by 5 bases and 1 base, with 20 bases remaining between them. The CDR3 runs to 17 residues. The germline CDR1 and CDR2 sequences are SGHNT and YENEEA. The CDR3 loop reads CASSRRWGHRGNTEAFF. CDR3 nucleotides: TGTGCCAGCAGCCGGAGATGGGGGCATAGGGGGAACACTGAAGCTTTCTTT.

The V and J genes are TRBV2 and TRBJ1-5; TRBD1 matches 8 bases. From germline, CDR1 is SNHLY and CDR2 FYNNEI. J was trimmed by 6 bases and V by 8 bases; bases with no gene match: 12. This CDR3 spans 15 amino acids. The CDR3 protein is CASVRDRPSGQPQHF. CDR3 sequence (DNA): TGTGCCAGCGTCCGGGACAGGCCTAGCGGTCAGCCCCAGCATTTT.

This chain uses TRBV7-3 with TRBJ2-2, with 7 bases that match TRBD1. This CDR3 is 14 amino acids long. Germline CDR1 SGHTA, CDR2 FQGTGA. After removal of 5 bases from V and 6 bases from J, the junction contained 6 bases not matched to a gene. CDR3 region: CASSPRQGSGELFF. The DNA for the CDR3 is TGTGCCAGCAGCCCACGACAGGGTTCCGGGGAGCTGTTTTTT.

J is TRBJ2-7 and V is TRBV4-2; 8 nucleotides agree with TRBD2. The CDR3 is 16 amino acids. The germline V gene encodes CDR1 LGHNA and CDR2 YNFKEQ. With V trimmed by 0 bases and J by 3 bases, 7 bases remained unmatched. CDR3 coding DNA: TGTGCCAGCAGCCAAGAGATCATTAGCGGGGACTACGAGCAGTACTTC. Encoded protein: CASSQEIISGDYEQYF.

This rearrangement joins TRBV29-1 to TRBJ1-1; a possible D gene is TRBD1 (6 bases). V was cut by 2 bases and J by 1 base, with 8 bases left in between. The CDR3 spans 13 residues. Germline V gives CDR1 SQVTM, CDR2 ANQGSEA. The CDR3 reads CSVEQGWNTEAFF. DNA for the CDR3: TGCAGCGTTGAACAGGGGTGGAACACTGAAGCTTTCTTT.

The chain couples TRBV2 to TRBJ1-5; D unclear. Trimming left V 3 bases short and J 0 bases short, with 12 bases between. CDR3 length: 16 amino acids. CDR1 SNHLY and CDR2 FYNNEI come from the germline V gene. The CDR3, as DNA: TGTGCCAGCAGTGAGTGGGCAGGATATAGCAATCAGCCCCAGCATTTT. Its protein is CASSEWAGYSNQPQHF.

The chain is built from TRBV27 and TRBJ2-3; 10 nucleotides line up with TRBD2. Germline V gene data show CDR1 as MNHEY and CDR2 as SMNVEV (reference sequence). Germline trimming cut 5 bases from V and 3 bases from J; bases unmatched to any gene: 5. The CDR3 sequence is 15 residues long. In nucleotides, the CDR3 is TGTGCCAGCAGTCTCCAGACTAGCGGGACAGATACGCAGTATTTT. It translates to CASSLQTSGTDTQYF.

The CDR3 protein is CASSFSGQGDEKLFF. CDR3 nucleotides: TGTGCCAGCAGCTTCTCAGGACAGGGGGATGAAAAACTGTTTTTT. The chain joins TRBV28 to TRBJ1-4; 10 bases are a match to TRBD1. With V trimmed by 6 bases and J by 6 bases, 7 bases remained unmatched. CDR1 MDHEN and CDR2 SYDVKM come from the germline V gene. The CDR3 runs to 15 residues. Drawing the rest from reference TRBV28 and TRBJ1-4, the complete variable domain is DVKVTQSSRYLVKRTGEKVFLECVQDMDHENMFWYRQDPGLGLRLIYFSYDVKMKEKGDIPEGYSVSREKKERFSLILESASTNQTSMYLCASSFSGQGDEKLFFGSGTQLSVL.

This chain joins TRBV18 and TRBJ2-7; TRBD2 matches 14 bases. With V trimmed by 0 bases and J by 6 bases, 13 bases remained unmatched. In germline, CDR1 is KGHSH, CDR2 LQKENI. The CDR3 length is 19 residues. CDR3: CASSPPREPGTSGRLEQYF. The CDR3, as DNA: TGTGCCAGCTCACCACCGCGGGAGCCCGGGACTAGCGGGAGACTCGAGCAGTACTTC.

This chain uses TRBV5-1 with TRBJ1-5; 8 positions agree with TRBD1. CDR3 length: 18 amino acids. With V trimmed by 3 bases and J by 0 bases, 11 bases remained unmatched. Germline V gene sequence: CDR1 SGHRS, CDR2 YFSETQ. CDR3 DNA sequence: TGCGCCAGCAGCTCGAGACCCCAGACAGGGGATAGCAATCAGCCCCAGCATTTT. It specifies CASSSRPQTGDSNQPQHF. Variable domain in full (rest from reference TRBV5-1 and TRBJ1-5): KAGVTQTPRYLIKTRGQQVTLSCSPISGHRSVSWYQQTPGQGLQFLFEYFSETQRNKGNFPGRFSGRQFSNSRSEMNVSTLELGDSALYLCASSSRPQTGDSNQPQHFGDGTRLSIL.

The chain joins TRBV18 to TRBJ1-2; unclear D gene. Trimming shortened V by 2 bases and J by 4 bases, and 17 bases separated the two germline ends. This CDR3 spans 16 amino acids. The germline V gene has CDR1 KGHSH and CDR2 LQKENI. CDR3 region: CASSPIREGSGYGYTF. The CDR3 nucleotides are TGTGCCAGCTCACCAATTAGAGAGGGCAGTGGCTATGGCTACACCTTC.

The V gene is TRBV7-9, the J gene TRBJ2-3, with D possibly TRBD2 on 6 matching bases. Germline CDR1 reads SEHNR; CDR2 reads FQNEAQ (reference sequence). This CDR3 is built from 16 residues. Between the trimmed V and J ends, which lost 1 base and 1 base, there was a span of 12 bases. The CDR3 bases are TGTGCCAGCAGCTTAGACGCTGGCGGGGGCACAGATACGCAGTATTTT. It translates to CASSLDAGGGTDTQYF.

The V gene is TRBV6-5, the J gene TRBJ2-2, with 10 bases identical to TRBD1. V was pared by 7 bases and J by 7 bases, with 9 bases of the junction left unmatched. This CDR3 contains 15 residues. Per the germline V gene, CDR1 is MNHEY and CDR2 is SVGAGI. CDR3 in amino acids: CASTEGQGRGGELFF. CDR3 sequence (DNA): TGTGCCAGCACCGAGGGACAGGGGAGGGGCGGGGAGCTGTTTTTT.

This chain uses TRBV4-3 with TRBJ1-2; D unclear. Trimming left V 0 bases short and J 7 bases short, with 9 bases between. This CDR3 has 13 amino acids. CDR1 and CDR2 from the germline V gene are LGHNA and YSLEER. CDR3 coding DNA: TGCGCCAGCAGCCAAGATACAGCGGCTGGCTACACCTTC. Translated, it gives CASSQDTAAGYTF.

This chain links TRBV5-1 with TRBJ2-2; the D is unclear. CDR1 is SGHRS, CDR2 YFSETQ, per germline. Deletions cut 1 base from V and 0 bases from J, with 4 bases between. This CDR3 has 14 residues. CDR3 sequence: CASSLTANTGELFF. DNA for the CDR3: TGCGCCAGCAGCTTGACGGCGAACACCGGGGAGCTGTTTTTT.

CDR3 DNA: TGTGCCAGCAGCACCTACGGGACAGGGGTTCGAGTAACCGGGGAGCTGTTTTTT. Protein sequence: CASSTYGTGVRVTGELFF. This sequence joins TRBV7-9 and TRBJ2-2, with 10 bases lining up with TRBD1. Looked up from germline, CDR1 is SEHNR and CDR2 is FQNEAQ (reference sequence). The ends lost 5 bases at V and 5 bases at J; junction bases unmatched: 14. The CDR3 length is 18 residues.

V is TRBV11-2 and J is TRBJ2-7; a possible D gene is TRBD2 (7 bases). Trimming left V 3 bases short and J 0 bases short, with 12 bases between. The V gene's germline CDR1 is SGHAT and CDR2 FQNNGV. CDR3 length: 15 residues. CDR3 DNA: TGTGCCAGCAGCTTGGGGGGGGACACCTCCTACGAGCAGTACTTC. Translation: CASSLGGDTSYEQYF.

The chain combines TRBV10-2 with TRBJ1-1; 8 nucleotides agree with TRBD1. Trimming removed 0 bases from V and 1 base from J; junction bases left unmatched: 4. This CDR3 is built from 16 residues. Looked up from germline, CDR1 is WSHSY and CDR2 is SAAADI. The DNA for the CDR3 is TGCGCCAGCAGTGAGTCGACGGGGACAGGGAACACTGAAGCTTTCTTT. Translation: CASSESTGTGNTEAFF.

V gene TRBV5-6 combines with J gene TRBJ1-1; tentative D call: TRBD1 (5 bases). The V end lost 7 bases, the J end lost 5 bases, and 15 bases lay between the germline ends. The CDR3 runs 13 residues. CDR1 and CDR2 from the germline V gene are SGHDT and YYEEEE. CDR3 region: CASGDSYFTEAFF. CDR3 bases: TGTGCCAGCGGCGACAGTTACTTTACTGAAGCTTTCTTT.

This chain joins TRBV29-1 and TRBJ1-2, with a weak D call TRBD1 (6 bases). This CDR3 spans 12 amino acids. Deletions cut 8 bases from V and 5 bases from J, with 15 bases between. Germline V CDR1 and CDR2: SQVTM, ANQGSEA. CDR3 sequence (DNA): TGCAGCATACAGGGTCAGGGGTATGGCTACACCTTC. Translating it yields CSIQGQGYGYTF.